Sequencing of this T cell receptor beta chain was carried out in a study of blood T cell repertoires in COVID-19. This CDR3 contains 19 residues. The germline V gene has CDR1 LGHDT and CDR2 YNNKEL (reference sequence). V lost 3 bases to trimming and J lost 5 bases; unmatched junction nucleotides: 16. Enrolled through a virtual design, the participants were between 18 and 89 years of age and came from 24 US areas. Profiling relied on immunoSEQ multiplex PCR, and the TCRdb table lists in-frame clones only, not all of them. The sample carries about half a million clones, approximately 86% recorded once.

The V gene is TRBV3-1 (or the pseudogene TRBV3-2), the J gene TRBJ2-2; TRBD2 matches at 9 bases. The receptor was isolated from a woman aged 55-70 years who had recovered from COVID-19. The sequenced sample was PBMCs or T cells enriched from blood (not recorded which). This chain's CDR3 is CASSHRGLRGGDYTGELFF. DNA of the CDR3: TGTGCCAGCAGCCATCGCGGGTTGCGGGGGGGCGATTATACCGGGGAGCTGTTTTTT.